This T cell receptor beta chain was sequenced during a study of Graves' ophthalmopathy and Graves' hyperthyroidism. The germline gives CDR1 LNHDA, CDR2 SQIVND (reference sequence). V dropped 3 bases and J dropped 2 bases, with 7 bases sitting between them. The CDR3 is 13 amino acids. The authors amplified TCR beta CDR3 regions from RNA transcripts. The first-round RT-PCR employed HTBI primers together with the Qiagen OneStep RT-PCR kit. A multiplex PCR was then performed as the second round. In TCRdb, the multiplex PCR reads were re-called with MiXCR into one record per CDR3 protein. The sample holds about 400,000 distinct CDR3 sequences, about 17% seen once. This clonotype has at least ten counts. No antigen is known for it. Study outcomes and limitations: With a specificity of roughly 72% and a sensitivity of just under 71%, the model predicted ophthalmopathy progression.

The chain couples TRBV19 to TRBJ2-5; D remains unclear. Sequenced input: peripheral blood. The receptor's source is a woman aged 18-29 years with Graves' ophthalmopathy. The CDR3 nucleotides are TGTGCCAGTAGTATGGACCGTCAAGAGACCCAGTACTTC. As protein: CASSMDRQETQYF.